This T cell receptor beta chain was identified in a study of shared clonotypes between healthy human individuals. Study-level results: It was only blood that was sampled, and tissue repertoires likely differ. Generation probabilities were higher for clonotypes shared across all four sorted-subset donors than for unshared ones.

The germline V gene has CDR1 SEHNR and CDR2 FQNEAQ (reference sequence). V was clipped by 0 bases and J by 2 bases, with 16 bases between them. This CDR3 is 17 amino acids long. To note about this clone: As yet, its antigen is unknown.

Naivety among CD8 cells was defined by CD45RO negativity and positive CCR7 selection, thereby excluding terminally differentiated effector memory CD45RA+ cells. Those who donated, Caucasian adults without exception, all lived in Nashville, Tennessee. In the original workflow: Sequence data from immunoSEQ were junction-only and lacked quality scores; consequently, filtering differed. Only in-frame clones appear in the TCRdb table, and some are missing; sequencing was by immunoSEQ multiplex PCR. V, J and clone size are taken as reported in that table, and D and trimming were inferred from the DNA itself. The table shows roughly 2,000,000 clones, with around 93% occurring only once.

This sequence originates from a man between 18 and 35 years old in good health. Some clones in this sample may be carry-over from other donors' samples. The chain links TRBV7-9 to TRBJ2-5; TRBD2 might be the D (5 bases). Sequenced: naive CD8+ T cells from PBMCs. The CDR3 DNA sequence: TGTGCCAGCAGCTTAGCGAGTTTACGGGGATTTCAAGAGACCCAGTACTTC. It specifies CASSLASLRGFQETQYF.